What follows are 20 T cell receptor beta chains derived from one specimen sequenced in a study of regulatory T cells in long-lasting Graves disease. Arm-PCR of CDR3 regions and iRepertoire HTBI primers were used to build TCR beta libraries. TCRdb reprocessed the multiplex PCR reads via MiXCR and lists one record per CDR3 protein. The table has under 450,000 distinct CDR3 sequences, roughly a quarter seen once. The time point: persistent/refractory GD, antithyroid drugs over 5 years with positive TRAb. Construction of the TCR library relied on RNA isolated from PBMCs. The material was peripheral blood mononuclear cells (PBMCs), obtained when the disease was refractory, from a patient treated with antithyroid drugs. The receptors come from a female donor with Graves disease.

The chain couples TRBV2 to TRBJ2-5; 13 bases agree with TRBD2. The germline CDR1 and CDR2 sequences are SNHLY and FYNNEI. The CDR3 runs 19 residues. J gave up 2 bases and V 6 bases, and 15 bases lay outside the gene matches. The CDR3 is CASSLFGVGGLAGQETQYF. The CDR3 DNA reads TGTGCCAGCAGCTTATTTGGGGTAGGGGGACTAGCGGGACAAGAGACCCAGTACTTC.

This clonotype has ten or more counts. This sequence joins TRBV3-1 and TRBJ2-5; weak D call: TRBD1 (6 bases). The length of the CDR3 is 16 residues. Germline V gene lookup returns CDR1 LGHDT and CDR2 YNNKEL (reference sequence). Trimming left V 1 base short and J 1 base short, with 13 bases between. CDR3: CASSQGSGQIQETQYF. CDR3 nucleotide sequence: TGTGCCAGCAGCCAAGGGTCCGGACAGATCCAAGAGACCCAGTACTTC.

This clonotype was observed a handful of times. This chain joins TRBV5-1 and TRBJ2-5; D is possibly TRBD1 (6 bases). Germline V CDR1 and CDR2: SGHRS, YFSETQ. V was trimmed by 6 bases and J by 4 bases, leaving 10 bases between them. The CDR3 spans 12 residues. DNA of the CDR3: TGCGCCAGCATAAAGGACAGAGAGACCCAGTACTTC. It is translated as CASIKDRETQYF.

This clonotype was found many times. CDR3 bases: TGCGCCAGCAGCCTCCGGGACGGAGCCTACGAGCAGTACTTC. Its protein is CASSLRDGAYEQYF. J is TRBJ2-7 and V is TRBV5-1; D tentatively reads TRBD1 or TRBD2 (5 bases each). Trimming took off 4 bases at V and 2 bases at J, with 13 bases between the two ends. The CDR3 extends over 14 amino acids. Looked up from germline, CDR1 is SGHRS and CDR2 is YFSETQ.

In this sample, this clonotype turned up once. A much larger clone lies one base from this, so it may be a read error. The chain joins TRBV28 to TRBJ1-2; D may be TRBD1 (5 bases). The CDR3 runs 12 residues. CDR1 and CDR2 (germline): MDHEN, SYDVKM. CDR3 residues: CGSIGGSPGYTF. Here the CDR3 DNA reads TGTGGCAGCATCGGGGGGTCGCCTGGCTACACCTTC.

The V gene is TRBV7-3, the J gene TRBJ2-5; TRBD1 might be the D (5 bases). V lost 5 bases, J lost 1 base, and 11 bases lay in between. The CDR3 has 14 residues. Germline V gives CDR1 SGHTA, CDR2 FQGTGA. CDR3 residues: CASSPTGFQETQYF. Written as DNA, the CDR3 is TGTGCCAGCAGCCCCACAGGATTCCAAGAGACCCAGTACTTC. The full variable domain, completed using reference TRBV7-3 and TRBJ2-5, is GAGVSQTPSNKVTEKGKYVELRCDPISGHTALYWYRQSLGQGPEFLIYFQGTGAADDSGLPNDRFFAVRPEGSVSTLKIQRTERGDSAVYLCASSPTGFQETQYFGPGTRLLVL.

This clonotype has just a few counts. This chain joins TRBV20-1 and TRBJ1-1, with unresolved D. V dropped 0 bases and J dropped 3 bases, with 11 bases sitting between them. Germline assignment: CDR1 DFQATT and CDR2 SNEGSKA (reference sequence). CDR3 size: 14 residues. The CDR3, as DNA: TGCAGTGCTAGAGAACCCCACAGCCACACTGAAGCTTTCTTT. Amino acid sequence: CSAREPHSHTEAFF.

There are many counts of this clonotype. The J gene is TRBJ1-5, the V gene TRBV12-3 or TRBV12-4, with TRBD1 matching over 7 bases. Unmatched junction bases numbered 6, after V lost 5 bases and J lost 5 bases. CDR3 size: 14 residues. The CDR3 nucleotides are TGTGCCAGCAGTCCTGACAGGGTCGATCAGCCCCAGCATTTT. The encoded protein is CASSPDRVDQPQHF.

A word on this clonotype: A junction end diverges from the germline sequence, so it may reflect a read error. The chain couples TRBV24-1 to TRBJ1-2; no clear D gene. The CDR3 has 15 amino acids. Germline CDR1 is KGHDR and CDR2 is SFDVKD. Here the CDR3 DNA reads TGTGTCACCAGTGAACCTACTACGGGAAACTATGGCTACACCTTC. This sequence encodes CVTSEPTTGNYGYTF.

This clonotype has only a few counts. The chain couples TRBV4-1 to TRBJ2-5; 12 bases align to TRBD2. Germline CDR1 reads MGHRA; CDR2 reads YSYEKL. J was trimmed by 5 bases and V by 0 bases; bases with no gene match: 10. The CDR3 is 18 amino acids. The CDR3 sequence: CASSQDATSGSFVETQYF. The DNA for the CDR3 is TGCGCCAGCAGCCAAGATGCGACTAGCGGGAGTTTCGTGGAGACCCAGTACTTC.

This clonotype came up a few times. The DNA of the CDR3 is TGCAGCGTTGGTTTATTCAATGAGCAGTTCTTC. Residues: CSVGLFNEQFF. The chain carries TRBV29-1 and TRBJ2-1; D is unresolved. Germline lookup yields CDR1 SQVTM and CDR2 ANQGSEA. Trimming pared 4 bases from V and 6 bases from J, leaving 7 bases between. This CDR3 spans 11 amino acids.

This clonotype has more than one count but fewer than ten. This chain links TRBV14 with TRBJ2-2, with unresolved D. V was trimmed by 1 base and J by 1 base, leaving 7 bases between them. This CDR3 spans 15 amino acids. The germline CDR1 and CDR2 sequences are SGHDN and FVKESK. CDR3 protein: CASSQGFVNTGELFF. The CDR3 bases are TGTGCCAGCAGCCAAGGTTTCGTGAACACCGGGGAGCTGTTTTTT.

This clonotype was detected only a few times. The chain carries TRBV11-1 and TRBJ2-3; D is undetermined. Germline CDR1 reads SGHAT; CDR2 reads FQDESV (reference sequence). V lost 0 bases, J lost 5 bases, and 9 bases lay in between. There are 14 residues in the CDR3. This CDR3 reads CASSLALYGDTQYF. For the CDR3, the DNA is TGTGCCAGCAGCTTAGCTCTTTACGGAGATACGCAGTATTTT.

This clonotype was seen at least ten times. J is TRBJ2-1 and V is TRBV10-3; 9 positions agree with TRBD1. Germline CDR1 reads ENHRY; CDR2 reads SYGVKD. The V and J ends lost 11 bases and 6 bases, in that order; junction bases with no gene match: 11. CDR3 length: 14 amino acids. Written as DNA, the CDR3 is TGTGCCTCCCTCCGGGACAGGGCAGGCAATGAGCAGTTCTTC. As protein: CASLRDRAGNEQFF.

This clonotype has only a few counts. The chain links TRBV12-3 or TRBV12-4 to TRBJ2-2; TRBD2 matches 10 bases. With 2 bases clipped from V and 5 bases from J, the junction kept 5 bases outside the gene matches. This CDR3 has 16 residues. CDR3 in DNA: TGTGCCAGCAGTTTACCTAGCGGGAGCCGAACCGGGGAGCTGTTTTTT. It translates to CASSLPSGSRTGELFF.

V usage is TRBV10-3 and J usage is TRBJ2-7, with 8 bases matching TRBD1. This CDR3 has 15 amino acids. Trimming cost V 2 bases and J 0 bases; bases outside gene matches: 3. CDR1 is ENHRY, CDR2 SYGVKD, per germline. CDR3 nucleotides: TGTGCCATCAGTGAGGGGACAGGTAGCTCCTACGAGCAGTACTTC. Translated: CAISEGTGSSYEQYF.

The chain joins TRBV20-1 to TRBJ2-3; 8 positions agree with TRBD2. The CDR3 is 17 amino acids. J gave up 3 bases and V 2 bases, and 13 bases lay outside the gene matches. The germline gives CDR1 DFQATT, CDR2 SNEGSKA (reference sequence). The CDR3 bases are TGCAGTGCTAGAAAAGCGAGCGGGAGAGCGGCAACAGATACGCAGTATTTT. Translating it yields CSARKASGRAATDTQYF.

This clonotype was found a few times. V usage is TRBV7-9 and J usage is TRBJ1-4, with a tentative D call TRBD1 (5 bases). This CDR3 contains 15 residues. Germline assignment: CDR1 SEHNR and CDR2 FQNEAQ (reference sequence). Trimming removed 3 bases from V and 5 bases from J, with 13 bases in between. The chain's CDR3 is CASSFRQQINEKLFF. In nucleotides, the CDR3 is TGTGCCAGCAGCTTCCGACAGCAAATCAATGAAAAACTGTTTTTT.

V and J are TRBV7-3 and TRBJ2-2; D could derive from TRBD1 or TRBD2 (5 bases each). Trimming removed 4 bases from V and 6 bases from J, with 21 bases in between. The CDR3 has 17 residues. Germline-derived CDR1 and CDR2 are SGHTA and FQGTGA. This chain's CDR3 is CASSSGTRSVGAGELFF. CDR3 DNA sequence: TGTGCCAGCAGCTCCGGGACCCGCAGCGTCGGGGCCGGGGAGCTGTTTTTT.

This clonotype showed up many times. V gene TRBV7-6 combines with J gene TRBJ2-5, with 9 bases lining up with TRBD2. The J segment lost 2 bases and the V segment lost 2 bases, leaving 18 bases of the junction unmatched. The CDR3 spans 20 residues. Germline V CDR1 and CDR2: SGHVS, FNYEAQ. The CDR3 DNA reads as TGTGCCAGCAGCTTAAGTGGGGTTTTGCTAGCGGGAAAAATGCAAGAGACCCAGTACTTC. This encodes CASSLSGVLLAGKMQETQYF. Supplemented by reference TRBV7-6 and TRBJ2-5, the full variable domain reads GAGVSQSPRYKVTKRGQDVALRCDPISGHVSLYWYRQALGQGPEFLTYFNYEAQQDKSGLPNDRFSAERPEGSISTLTIQRTEQRDSAMYRCASSLSGVLLAGKMQETQYFGPGTRLLVL.